The rows below give T cell receptor beta chains drawn from one sample of a study of blood T cell repertoires in COVID-19. TCRdb keeps only in-frame clones here, not all; method: immunoSEQ multiplex PCR. The table has about 86,000 clones, approximately 88% seen once. Sequences were obtained from peripheral blood. The origin of the receptors is a woman aged 80 or over with active or convalescent COVID-19. CDR3s include the opening cysteine and the closing phenylalanine or tryptophan. D genes are given only for firm matches. Size is omitted from some rows. Given values are once, few, many or a class for expanded clones.

V gene	J gene	clone size	D gene	CDR3 protein	CDR3 DNA
TRBV5-1	TRBJ1-6	once	.	CASSLESGSNSPLHF	TGCGCCAGCAGCTTGGAATCCGGTTCTAATTCACCCCTCCACTTT
TRBV11-3	TRBJ2-5	.	.	CASSLVGGPLKTQYF	TGTGCCAGCAGCTTAGTGGGGGGGCCGCTAAAGACCCAGTACTTC
TRBV27	TRBJ2-3	.	TRBD2	CASSLLAGRSDTQYF	TGTGCCAGCAGTTTACTAGCGGGAAGGTCGGATACGCAGTATTTT
TRBV6-5	TRBJ1-1	.	.	CASSFMQGLLNTEAFF	TGTGCCAGCAGTTTTATGCAGGGGTTACTGAACACTGAAGCTTTCTTT
TRBV18	TRBJ1-2	.	TRBD1	CASSLSIGQGAFSGGYTF	TGTGCCAGCTCACTTTCAATCGGACAGGGGGCGTTTAGTGGTGGCTACACCTTC
TRBV12-2	TRBJ2-1	.	.	CASRPPREGIHEQFF	TGTGCAAGTCGCCCCCCACGGGAGGGTATACATGAGCAGTTCTTC
TRBV6-2/TRBV6-3	TRBJ2-1	.	TRBD1	CASSQQGAPYNEQFF	TGTGCCAGCAGTCAGCAGGGGGCCCCCTACAATGAGCAGTTCTTC
TRBV7-9	TRBJ1-2	.	TRBD1	CASSLPGTGSGYTF	TGTGCCAGCAGCTTACCCGGGACAGGGTCCGGCTACACCTTC
TRBV28	TRBJ2-5	.	.	CASSLPQVGTGAQYF	TGTGCCAGCAGTTTACCGCAGGTTGGGACTGGAGCCCAGTACTTC
TRBV29-1	TRBJ1-1	.	.	CSVVWQAWTEAFF	TGCAGCGTTGTCTGGCAGGCGTGGACTGAAGCTTTCTTT
TRBV12-3/TRBV12-4	TRBJ1-5	.	.	CASSFQANQPQHF	TGTGCCAGCAGTTTCCAGGCAAATCAGCCCCAGCATTTT
TRBV6-6	TRBJ1-2	.	.	CASGSPVQGVNYGYTF	TGTGCCAGCGGGAGCCCGGTACAGGGAGTCAACTATGGCTACACCTTC
TRBV2	TRBJ1-5	.	TRBD1	CASSGTGRRQPQHF	TGTGCCAGCAGCGGGACAGGGAGAAGACAGCCCCAGCATTTT
TRBV19	TRBJ2-5	.	.	CASSIGPGSPPGETQYF	TGTGCCAGTAGTATAGGTCCCGGCAGCCCCCCAGGGGAGACCCAGTACTTC
TRBV24-1	TRBJ1-2	once	.	CATSDPGTQRGYTF	TGTGCCACCAGTGACCCTGGGACACAACGCGGCTACACCTTC
TRBV5-8	TRBJ1-1	.	.	CASSLAWAGTEAFF	TGTGCCAGCAGCTTGGCCTGGGCGGGGACTGAAGCTTTCTTT
TRBV15	TRBJ2-4	.	.	CATSRGGAIAKNIQYF	TGTGCCACCAGCAGAGGCGGGGCAATAGCCAAAAACATTCAGTACTTC
TRBV29-1	TRBJ2-1	.	.	CSESRGRHEQFF	TGCAGCGAATCTAGGGGGAGACATGAGCAGTTCTTC
TRBV9	TRBJ1-6	few	.	CASSVEGAGSPLHF	TGTGCCAGCAGCGTAGAAGGGGCAGGTTCACCCCTCCACTTT
TRBV5-1	TRBJ2-5	.	TRBD2	CASSFPSGAGKTSGRLQETQYF	TGCGCCAGCAGCTTTCCCTCAGGAGCGGGGAAGACTAGCGGGAGACTTCAAGAGACCCAGTACTTC
TRBV7-3	TRBJ1-1	.	.	CASSLEPASREDFF	TGTGCCAGCAGCTTAGAACCGGCATCCAGGGAGGATTTCTTT
TRBV11-2	TRBJ1-6	few	TRBD1	CASSLQGAENSPLHF	TGTGCCAGCAGTTTACAGGGGGCTGAGAATTCACCCCTCCACTTT
TRBV28	TRBJ1-1	few	.	CASHLGHWMNTEAFF	TGTGCCAGCCATCTAGGACACTGGATGAACACTGAAGCTTTCTTT
TRBV7-9	TRBJ1-1	.	.	CASSLGANTEAFF	TGTGCCAGCAGCTTGGGGGCGAACACTGAAGCTTTCTTT
TRBV29-1	TRBJ2-7	.	TRBD1	CSVEDGTGKGPYEQYF	TGCAGCGTTGAAGATGGGACAGGGAAGGGGCCCTACGAGCAGTACTTC
TRBV24-1	TRBJ2-5	.	.	CATSETPLGAQYF	TGTGCCACCAGTGAAACTCCCCTAGGAGCCCAGTACTTC
TRBV4-2	TRBJ2-3	.	.	CASSQDPGGTDTQYF	TGTGCCAGCAGCCAAGACCCAGGGGGCACAGATACGCAGTATTTT
TRBV5-5	TRBJ1-4	few	TRBD1	CASSSTPDRNEKLFF	TGTGCCAGCAGCTCGACCCCGGACAGGAACGAAAAACTGTTTTTT
TRBV3-1/TRBV3-2	TRBJ1-2	.	TRBD1	CASSQVATGYYYGYTF	TGTGCCAGCAGCCAAGTTGCGACAGGGTATTACTATGGCTACACCTTC
TRBV4-3	TRBJ2-7	.	TRBD2	CASSQEFRGGPYEQYF	TGCGCCAGCAGCCAAGAGTTCCGGGGGGGCCCGTACGAGCAGTACTTC
TRBV28	TRBJ1-2	.	.	CASSPPAGGYTF	TGTGCCAGCAGTCCCCCCGCGGGGGGCTACACCTTC
TRBV19	TRBJ2-2	.	.	CASSIRGASNTGELFF	TGTGCCAGTAGTATCCGGGGGGCTTCGAACACCGGGGAGCTGTTTTTT
TRBV3-1/TRBV3-2	TRBJ2-1	.	TRBD1	CASSQRDRGVSEQFF	TGTGCCAGCAGCCAACGGGACAGGGGAGTCAGTGAGCAGTTCTTC
TRBV7-3	TRBJ2-3	.	.	CASSPWGRGLAEGTDTQYF	TGTGCCAGCAGCCCCTGGGGGCGGGGTCTAGCGGAAGGCACAGATACGCAGTATTTT
TRBV29-1	TRBJ2-3	.	.	CSVEQGQGTDTQYF	TGCAGCGTTGAACAAGGTCAGGGCACAGATACGCAGTATTTT
TRBV9	TRBJ2-7	.	TRBD1	CASSVGSAGGYEQYF	TGTGCCAGCAGCGTTGGGTCAGCAGGGGGCTACGAGCAGTACTTC
TRBV29-1	TRBJ1-6	.	TRBD1	CSVVDRGNSPLHF	TGCAGCGTGGTTGACAGGGGAAATTCACCCCTCCACTTT
TRBV3-1/TRBV3-2	TRBJ2-1	.	TRBD2	CASSPYRDYLRGNEQFF	TGTGCCAGCAGCCCGTACCGGGACTACCTTCGGGGAAATGAGCAGTTCTTC
TRBV25-1	TRBJ2-1	.	.	CASRWDTHEQFF	TGTGCCAGCAGGTGGGACACGCATGAGCAGTTCTTC
TRBV11-3	TRBJ2-2	.	TRBD1	CASSFKTTGGSGGELFF	TGTGCCAGCAGCTTCAAAACGACAGGGGGATCGGGCGGGGAGCTGTTTTTT
TRBV7-6	TRBJ2-7	.	TRBD2	CASSLAPSGGEQYF	TGTGCCAGCAGCTTAGCCCCTAGCGGGGGGGAGCAGTACTTC